The source of this TCR beta chain is a study of blood T cell repertoires in COVID-19 (dated by TCRdb to 2020 to 2022). Regarding the complete study: The collaborator samples originated in the United States, Italy and Spain and spanned the acute and convalescent phases of COVID-19. The material from the prospective study consisted of cDNA or gDNA derived from T cells, B-cell-depleted T cells, or PBMCs. The dataset comprised deeply sampled blood TCRbeta repertoires from subjects exposed to, actively infected with, or recovered from COVID-19. The repertoires were released in a freely available public database meant as a resource for research on the immune response to SARS-CoV-2. Samples were obtained from the ongoing ImmuneRACE study (first 160 participants) and from approximately 1,200 subjects provided by 6 global collaborators. Sample metadata almost always included a de-identified subject ID, COVID-19 status, age in years and sex. Where available, HLA class I and class II types were taken from metadata supplied by the sample provider and were not determined by assay-based typing.

TCRbeta CDR3 regions were amplified from genomic DNA by means of the immunoSEQ Assay, a bias-controlled multiplex PCR. In the authors' own workflow: Nucleated cell counts per sample were estimated from amplification of reference gene primers within the assay. To quantify the absolute abundance of each unique TCRbeta CDR3 rearrangement, sequence reads were collapsed and filtered. For each sample, productive Simpson clonality was calculated by taking the square root of Simpson's diversity index across productive rearrangements. The table was pulled from immuneACCESS by TCRdb, which kept in-frame rearrangements only. Such tables lose some clones; where checked, under half of the loss comes from unresolved V genes, and the rest has no known cause. V and J calls and clone size come straight from that table; D and trimming were deduced from the DNA. The table for this sample lists approximately 260,000 clones; roughly 89% of them were counted only once. The ten largest make up 2% to 2.5% of the sample.

Each collaborating institution followed its own protocols to collect whole blood in K2EDTA tubes. Collaborator samples were shipped for TCRbeta analysis as frozen whole blood, isolated PBMCs, or DNA extracted from either sample type. Comments on this clone: The antigen it binds to is not known. Base qualities are missing; no much larger clone stands one base away.

On the study overall, not on this receptor specifically: The amount of clinical and demographic metadata varied by source and participant and was provided uncurated.

Sequences MNHEY (CDR1) and SMNVEV (CDR2) are obtained from the germline V gene (reference sequence). The germline ends are 17 bases apart after V is trimmed by 7 bases and J by 8 bases. The CDR3 goes from the cysteine to the phenylalanine over 13 residues. The retained sequence is limited to the CDR3, 39 bases, with the frame set at the first base. This sequence was found in a man between 45 and 60 years old with acute or convalescent COVID-19. The rearrangement joined TRBV27 to TRBJ1-2; a weak D assignment points to TRBD1 (6 bases agree). Sequencing was performed on peripheral blood. The nucleotide sequence reads TGTGCCAGCACCCAGGCCAGGGGATTAGGCTACACCTTC. This encodes CASTQARGLGYTF.